The rows below give T cell receptor beta chains drawn from one sample of a study of immune evolution from preneoplasia to lung adenocarcinoma. Sequencing was performed with immunoSEQ multiplex PCR; in TCRdb, only in-frame clones are kept and a portion is missing. This table holds about 4,000 clones, roughly 80% found once. The specimen sequenced was FFPE minimally invasive lung adenocarcinoma tissue. These receptors came from a person aged 50-70 years with lung adenocarcinoma. Both conserved end residues are part of each CDR3. Each record gives: D gene, J gene, clone size, V gene, CDR3 protein, CDR3 DNA. A D gene is named only where the DNA matches it firmly. Expanded clones get a size class; other rows say once, few or many, or leave the size out.

>TRBD1|TRBJ1-1|few|TRBV27
CASSLVGGAVPEAFF
TGTGCCAGCAGTTTAGTAGGGGGCGCGGTGCCTGAAGCTTTCTTT
>TRBD2|TRBJ2-1|few|TRBV19
CASSIGLASDEQFF
TGTGCCAGTAGTATTGGACTAGCGAGCGATGAGCAGTTCTTC
>-|TRBJ1-2|-|TRBV27
CASSFSRGTGGYTF
TGTGCCAGCAGTTTTAGCAGGGGTACGGGGGGCTACACCTTC
>-|TRBJ1-6|-|TRBV28
CASSPSGNKHSPLHF
TGTGCCAGCAGCCCCTCAGGGAATAAACATTCACCCCTCCACTTT
>TRBD1|TRBJ2-7|-|TRBV28
CASTQGASNEQYF
TGTGCCTCTACACAGGGGGCAAGTAACGAGCAGTACTTC
>TRBD1|TRBJ1-2|-|TRBV4-1
CASSQDSGRGRDGYTF
TGCGCCAGCAGCCAGGATTCGGGCAGGGGGAGGGATGGCTACACCTTC
>TRBD2|TRBJ2-4|-|TRBV4-1
CASSHSGGGSVAKNIQYF
TGCGCCAGCAGCCATTCTGGGGGGGGGTCTGTAGCCAAAAACATTCAGTACTTC
>-|TRBJ1-1|once|TRBV7-2
CASSLFMNTEAFF
TGTGCCAGCAGCTTGTTCATGAACACTGAAGCTTTCTTT
>-|TRBJ1-1|few|TRBV29-1
CSVEFRGAFF
TGCAGCGTTGAATTTCGGGGGGCTTTCTTT
>-|TRBJ2-5|-|TRBV6-5
CAPRGTEETQYF
TGTGCCCCAAGGGGTACCGAGGAGACCCAGTACTTC
>-|TRBJ2-6|-|TRBV7-7
CASSDRVPQSRANVLTF
TGTGCCAGCAGCGATCGAGTGCCACAAAGTCGGGCCAACGTCCTGACTTTC
>-|TRBJ2-2|-|TRBV19
CASSIDRTTGELFF
TGTGCCAGTAGTATAGATCGAACGACCGGGGAGCTGTTTTTT
>TRBD2|TRBJ2-3|-|TRBV5-4
CASSLPGASGTDTQYF
TGTGCCAGCAGCTTGCCTGGGGCTAGCGGTACAGATACGCAGTATTTT
>TRBD1|TRBJ1-5|-|TRBV5-6
CASSFNQGQNQPQHF
TGTGCCAGCAGCTTTAACCAGGGACAGAATCAGCCCCAGCATTTT
>-|TRBJ2-2|-|TRBV25-1
CASSDIAQGLNTGELFF
TGTGCCAGCAGTGACATCGCCCAGGGACTGAACACCGGGGAGCTGTTTTTT
>-|TRBJ1-4|-|TRBV5-1
CASSETGAANEKLFF
TGCGCCAGCAGCGAGACGGGGGCCGCTAATGAAAAACTGTTTTTT
>-|TRBJ1-1|-|TRBV30
CAWSVGLGRTEAFF
TGTGCCTGGAGTGTTGGTTTGGGGAGGACTGAAGCTTTCTTT
>TRBD1|TRBJ1-3|few|TRBV11-1
CASSVDRERGNTIYF
TGTGCCAGCAGTGTGGACAGGGAACGGGGAAACACCATATATTTT
>-|TRBJ2-5|-|TRBV7-8
CASSLGGLGGFQETQYF
TGTGCCAGCAGCTTAGGGGGATTAGGGGGTTTTCAAGAGACCCAGTACTTC
>-|TRBJ1-4|-|TRBV4-2
CASSQVDRDYFELFF
TGTGCCAGCAGCCAAGTAGACCGGGACTACTTCGAACTGTTTTTT
>-|TRBJ2-7|-|TRBV11-2
CASTDYGRGEQYF
TGTGCCAGCACCGACTACGGCCGGGGCGAGCAGTACTTC
>-|TRBJ2-2|-|TRBV4-1
CASSQAGLQGNTGELFF
TGCGCCAGCAGCCAAGCGGGGCTACAGGGTAACACCGGGGAGCTGTTTTTT
>TRBD2|TRBJ2-3|-|TRBV19
CASSIGLADTQYF
TGTGCCAGTAGTATCGGACTAGCAGATACGCAGTATTTT